This TCR beta chain stems from a study of PD-1 blockade in classical Hodgkin lymphoma (dated by TCRdb to 2018 to 2021). As for the study more broadly: Nivolumab dosing was 3 mg/kg intravenously every 2 weeks, continuing until either disease progression or unacceptable toxicity. The study used CyTOF and TCR beta sequencing to define a peripheral blood immune signature of response to PD-1 blockade in classical Hodgkin lymphoma. General study outcomes and caveats: Among trial patients, those achieving complete response had baseline diversity similar to that of newly diagnosed patients, while diversity was significantly lower in partial responders and progressors. Only a single clinical trial cohort was studied, and what caused the repertoire differences, possibly disease activity or prior therapy, remained undefined. Baseline TCR diversity was reported to be lower in newly diagnosed patients than in healthy donors, and even lower in relapsed/refractory patients. A significant rise by C4D1 was seen in CD4+ but not CD8+ TCR diversity (p=0.0027 vs p=0.16), with the rise being most apparent in complete responders (p=0.02). Diversity was lower in patients who began nivolumab less than 1 year after ASCT, so these patients were left out of later analyses to avoid confounding by immune reconstitution.

The Qiagen DNeasy kit was used to extract genomic DNA from unsorted PBMCs and from the negatively selected CD4+ and CD8+ fractions. TCR beta CDR3 regions were subjected to amplification by immunoSEQ multiplex PCR with primers that anneal to V and J segments. A synthetic immune receptor repertoire was used to minimize amplification bias, and any residual bias was removed computationally once sequencing was done. As for the original processing: Custom Python scripts were used to quantify repertoire diversity as the Shannon entropy index. Unsorted, CD4+ and CD8+ repertoires were analyzed separately, except in combined analyses where CD4+ and CD8+ sequences were merged in silico. A clone counted as expanded when the clone's frequency after treatment rose at least 2-fold relative to C1D1, and clones undetected at baseline were given a pseudocount of 0.5. Singleton clones were defined as clones with 0 or 1 copy at C1D1, and non-singleton clones were defined as clones with 2 or more copies. Clones expanded in unsorted samples were labelled as CD4+, CD8+ or unknown by matching protein sequences in sorted samples from the same patient. Diversity changes from C1D1 to C4D1 were tested in paired samples using Wilcoxon tests. TCRdb obtained this table from immuneACCESS and retained in-frame rearrangements with V and J assigned. These tables miss some clones; where compared with another copy, unresolved V genes account for less than half of the shortfall, and the remainder is unexplained. V and J calls and clone size are as listed in that table; D and trimming were resolved from the DNA. The sample table holds over 50,000 clones, of which 65% to 85% were seen once. Roughly 15% of the sample comes from the top ten.

V loses 5 bases at its end and J loses 4 bases; junction bases beyond the gene matches: 16. CDR1 and CDR2 are drawn from the germline V gene: SGHNT, YENEEA. From its cysteine to its phenylalanine, the CDR3 spans 17 amino acids. The only DNA kept is the CDR3, 51 bases in frame from the first base. With regard to this clone: This clone's antigen is unknown. No much larger clone exists at a distance of one base, and base qualities are not known.

The time point label, read with the paper, signifies: cycle 1 day 1 (C1D1), immediately before nivolumab initiation. Every trial patient had relapsed after autologous stem cell transplantation, and cohorts A, B and C differed in prior brentuximab vedotin exposure. The trial cohort included 45 to 65 patients with relapsed/refractory classical Hodgkin lymphoma, and each patient had a best overall response of complete response, partial response or progressive disease. Trial patients were treated with single-agent nivolumab in the multi-cohort phase II CheckMate 205 trial. Best overall response was determined by an independent review committee according to the 2007 International Working Group response criteria. Trial PBMCs were collected just before the start of nivolumab (C1D1) and during therapy at cycle 2 day 1 and cycle 4 day 1. Peripheral blood was collected in 8 mL Vacutainer Cell Preparation Tubes, from which PBMCs were isolated by centrifugation and then cryopreserved.

The sequences come from peripheral blood mononuclear cells (PBMCs), collected at baseline. The chain employs TRBV11-3 and TRBJ2-7; TRBD2 agrees with 8 junctional bases. The source of this sequence is a human donor with classical Hodgkin lymphoma. The CDR3 reads CASSPGGVAGGSYEQYF. The DNA reads TGTGCCAGCAGCCCCGGGGGGGTAGCAGGAGGGTCATACGAGCAGTACTTC.